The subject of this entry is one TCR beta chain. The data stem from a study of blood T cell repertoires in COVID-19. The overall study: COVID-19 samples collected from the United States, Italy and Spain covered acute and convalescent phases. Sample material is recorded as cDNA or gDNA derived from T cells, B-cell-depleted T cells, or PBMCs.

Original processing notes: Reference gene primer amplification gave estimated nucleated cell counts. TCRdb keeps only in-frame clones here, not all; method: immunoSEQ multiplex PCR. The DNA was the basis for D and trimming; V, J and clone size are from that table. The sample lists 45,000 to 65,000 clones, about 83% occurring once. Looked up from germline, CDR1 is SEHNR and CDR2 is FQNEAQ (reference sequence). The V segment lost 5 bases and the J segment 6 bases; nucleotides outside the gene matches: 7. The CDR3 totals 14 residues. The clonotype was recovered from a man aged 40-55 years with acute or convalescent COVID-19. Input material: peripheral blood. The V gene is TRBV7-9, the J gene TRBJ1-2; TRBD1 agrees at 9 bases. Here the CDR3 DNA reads TGTGCCAGCAGCCCAGCGGACAGGGGACATGGCTACACCTTC. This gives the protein CASSPADRGHGYTF.